Listed below are T cell receptor beta chains from one sample, sequenced in a study of radiotherapy plus CTLA-4 blockade in lung cancer. Here immunoSEQ multiplex PCR was the method, and the copy in TCRdb shows in-frame clones only, minus some. The table shows fewer than 90,000 clones, with roughly four fifths occurring only once. The sequences come from peripheral blood, collected from a patient treated with radiotherapy plus ipilimumab. Receptors originate from a human donor with non-small cell lung cancer who had stable disease on radiotherapy plus ipilimumab. Each CDR3 is given with its conserved first and last residue. Each record gives: CDR3 length, V gene, J gene, D gene, clone size, CDR3 DNA, CDR3 protein. D genes are given only for firm matches. Expanded clones get a size class; other rows say once, few or many, or leave the size out.

15	TRBV9	TRBJ2-2	NA	NA	TGTGCCAGCAGCGGACAAGGCAAGCTCACCGGGGAGCTGTTTTTT	CASSGQGKLTGELFF
15	TRBV25-1	TRBJ1-1	NA	NA	TGTGCCAGCAGTGGGTTGCGCGGGGGGAACACTGAAGCTTTCTTT	CASSGLRGGNTEAFF
15	TRBV5-1	TRBJ1-3	NA	few	TGCGCCAGCAGCTTGGACTCCGCCTCTGGAAACACCATATATTTT	CASSLDSASGNTIYF
14	TRBV6-4	TRBJ1-6	NA	few	TGTGCCAGCAGCGCTTCACCGGGTAATTCACCCCTCCACTTT	CASSASPGNSPLHF
13	TRBV5-4	TRBJ1-2	TRBD1	few	TGTGCCAGCAACGAACAGGGGCCCGGAGGCTACACCTTC	CASNEQGPGGYTF
16	TRBV14	TRBJ2-7	NA	NA	TGTGCCAGCAGCCCTCTATGGGCAGGGTTCCCCTACGAGCAGTACTTC	CASSPLWAGFPYEQYF
17	TRBV5-1	TRBJ2-5	TRBD2	NA	TGCGCCAGCAGCTTGGGTCGACTAGCGGGTCACCAAGAGACCCAGTACTTC	CASSLGRLAGHQETQYF
14	TRBV4-1	TRBJ1-4	NA	NA	TGCGCCAGCAGCCAACCCTCGGCGAATGAAAAACTGTTTTTT	CASSQPSANEKLFF
13	TRBV28	TRBJ1-5	NA	NA	TGTGCCAGCATCAGCAGAACTCTACAGCCCCAGCATTTT	CASISRTLQPQHF
16	TRBV6-1	TRBJ2-2	TRBD1	few	TGTGCCAGCAGTGAAGGGATGAGGGGGCGCACCGGGGAGCTGTTTTTT	CASSEGMRGRTGELFF
15	TRBV5-1	TRBJ2-5	NA	NA	TGCGCCAGCAGAATTGGACCTCCGTCCCAAGAGACCCAGTACTTC	CASRIGPPSQETQYF
14	TRBV14	TRBJ2-7	TRBD1	once	TGTGCCAGCAGCCAATTCCAGGGGGCTTACGAGCAGTACTTC	CASSQFQGAYEQYF
14	TRBV10-1	TRBJ2-7	TRBD2	NA	TGCGCCAGCAGTGAAAAGCGGGGCTCCTACGAGCAGTACTTC	CASSEKRGSYEQYF
12	TRBV6-6	TRBJ1-6	NA	NA	TGTGCCAGCAGTCACAAGGGGTCACCCCTCCACTTT	CASSHKGSPLHF
17	TRBV5-8	TRBJ1-2	NA	NA	TGTGCCAGCAGCTTTTGGACCTCCCTTTCACCAGTGGCCGGCTACACCTTC	CASSFWTSLSPVAGYTF
15	TRBV5-1	TRBJ2-7	TRBD1	NA	TGCGCCAGCAGCCCGGGGGACAGGGACGCCTCCGAGCAGTACTTC	CASSPGDRDASEQYF
13	TRBV6-1	TRBJ2-7	NA	NA	TGTGCCACCGTGGGAGAGTCCTCCTACGAGCAGTACTTC	CATVGESSYEQYF
14	TRBV6-6	TRBJ2-7	NA	NA	TGTGCCAGCAGTTCTATCCGACAGACCTACGAGCAGTACTTC	CASSSIRQTYEQYF
13	TRBV5-1	TRBJ1-5	NA	NA	TGCGCCAGCAGCTTGGGCATTGATCAGCCCCAGCATTTT	CASSLGIDQPQHF
15	TRBV14	TRBJ2-5	TRBD1	few	TGTGCCAGCAGCCGGGACAGGGGGCGTCAAGAGACCCAGTACTTC	CASSRDRGRQETQYF
15	TRBV7-6	TRBJ2-1	NA	NA	TGTGCCAGCAGCCCGGACTCTACGAGTCGCAATGAGCAGTTCTTC	CASSPDSTSRNEQFF
15	TRBV11-2	TRBJ2-1	NA	NA	TGTGCCAGCAGCTCCCGGACTAAGTCCTACAATGAGCAGTTCTTC	CASSSRTKSYNEQFF